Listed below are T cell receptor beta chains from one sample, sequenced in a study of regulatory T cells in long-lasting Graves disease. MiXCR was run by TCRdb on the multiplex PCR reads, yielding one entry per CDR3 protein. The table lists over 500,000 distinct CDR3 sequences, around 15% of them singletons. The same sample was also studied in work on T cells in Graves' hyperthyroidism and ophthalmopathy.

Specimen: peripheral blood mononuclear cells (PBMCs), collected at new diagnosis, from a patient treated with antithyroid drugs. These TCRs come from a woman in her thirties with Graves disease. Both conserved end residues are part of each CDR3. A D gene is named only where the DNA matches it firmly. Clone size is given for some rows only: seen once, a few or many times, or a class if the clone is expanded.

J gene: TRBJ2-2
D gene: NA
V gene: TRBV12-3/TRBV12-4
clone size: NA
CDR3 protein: CASSLLQVTGELFF
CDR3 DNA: TGTGCCAGCAGTTTATTACAGGTCACCGGGGAGCTGTTTTTT

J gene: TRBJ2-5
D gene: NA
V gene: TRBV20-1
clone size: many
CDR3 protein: CTCSSSETQYF
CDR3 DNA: TGCACCTGCTCTAGTTCGGAGACCCAGTACTTC

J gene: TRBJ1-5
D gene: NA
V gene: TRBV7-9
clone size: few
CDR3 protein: CASSLAGGFDQPQHF
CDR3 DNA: TGTGCCAGCAGCTTAGCAGGGGGTTTCGATCAGCCCCAGCATTTT

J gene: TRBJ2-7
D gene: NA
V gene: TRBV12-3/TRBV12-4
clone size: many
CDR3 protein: CASSEDSTLAEQYF
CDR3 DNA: TGTGCCAGCAGTGAAGACTCCACCCTCGCCGAGCAGTACTTC

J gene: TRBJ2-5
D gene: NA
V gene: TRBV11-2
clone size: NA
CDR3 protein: CASSLDGLETQYF
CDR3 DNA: TGTGCCAGCAGCTTAGATGGTTTGGAGACCCAGTACTTC

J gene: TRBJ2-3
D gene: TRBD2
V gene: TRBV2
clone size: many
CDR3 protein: CASRGFSSVASGWDTQYF
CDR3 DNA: TGTGCCAGCAGAGGATTCTCTTCGGTGGCTAGCGGGTGGGATACGCAGTATTTT

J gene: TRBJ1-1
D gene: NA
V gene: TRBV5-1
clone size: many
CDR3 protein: CASSKDTEAFF
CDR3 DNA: TGCGCCAGCAGCAAGGACACTGAAGCTTTCTTT

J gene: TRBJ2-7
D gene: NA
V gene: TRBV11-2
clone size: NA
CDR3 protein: CASTPYPESSYEQYF
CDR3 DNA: TGTGCCAGCACCCCTTACCCCGAAAGCTCCTACGAGCAGTACTTC

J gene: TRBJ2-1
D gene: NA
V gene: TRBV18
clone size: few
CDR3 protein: CASSGGQYNEQFF
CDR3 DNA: TGTGCCAGCTCAGGCGGACAGTACAATGAGCAGTTCTTC

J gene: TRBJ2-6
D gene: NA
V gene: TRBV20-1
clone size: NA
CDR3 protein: CSARTSSGANVLTF
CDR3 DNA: TGCAGTGCTAGAACCAGCTCTGGGGCCAACGTCCTGACTTTC

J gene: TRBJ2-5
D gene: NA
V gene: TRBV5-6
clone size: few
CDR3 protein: CASSRPSGRETQYF
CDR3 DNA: TGTGCCAGCAGCCGCCCCTCAGGGCGGGAGACCCAGTACTTC

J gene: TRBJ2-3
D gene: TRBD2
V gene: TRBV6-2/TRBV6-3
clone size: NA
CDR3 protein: CASSYTTSGITDTQYF
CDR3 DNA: TGTGCCAGCAGTTACACGACTAGCGGCATCACAGATACGCAGTATTTT

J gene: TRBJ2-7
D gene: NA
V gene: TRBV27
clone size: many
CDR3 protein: CASTLLGGGPGEQYF
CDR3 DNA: TGTGCCAGCACCCTTTTAGGGGGAGGGCCGGGCGAGCAGTACTTC

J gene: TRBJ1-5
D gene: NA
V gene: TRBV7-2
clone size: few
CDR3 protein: CASSERTGQPQHF
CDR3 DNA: TGTGCCAGCTCAGAGCGAACGGGTCAGCCCCAGCATTTT

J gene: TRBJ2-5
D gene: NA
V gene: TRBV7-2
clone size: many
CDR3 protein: CASSLVGGETQYF
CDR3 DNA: TGTGCCAGCAGTTTGGTCGGAGGGGAGACCCAGTACTTC

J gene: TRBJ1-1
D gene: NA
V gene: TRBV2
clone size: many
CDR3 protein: CASSGTSLNTEAFF
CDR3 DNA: TGTGCCAGCAGCGGGACTTCCCTGAACACTGAAGCTTTCTTT

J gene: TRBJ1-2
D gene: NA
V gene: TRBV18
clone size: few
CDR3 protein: CASSPNDRWGGYTF
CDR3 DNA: TGTGCCAGCTCACCCAACGACAGGTGGGGCGGCTACACCTTC

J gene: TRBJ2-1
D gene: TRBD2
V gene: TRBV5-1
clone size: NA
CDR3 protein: CASSPTLAGVYNEQFF
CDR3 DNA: TGCGCCAGCAGCCCAACCCTAGCGGGAGTCTACAATGAGCAGTTCTTC

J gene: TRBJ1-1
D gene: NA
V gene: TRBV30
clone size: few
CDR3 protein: CAFGRSTEAFF
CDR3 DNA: TGTGCCTTCGGAAGGAGCACTGAAGCTTTCTTT

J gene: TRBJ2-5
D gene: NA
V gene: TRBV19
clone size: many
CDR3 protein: CASSRRRGETQYF
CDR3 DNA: TGTGCCAGTAGCCGGCGGCGAGGGGAGACCCAGTACTTC

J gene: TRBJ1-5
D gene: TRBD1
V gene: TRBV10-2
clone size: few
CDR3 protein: CASQGPGQPQHF
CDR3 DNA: TGCGCCTCACAGGGGCCGGGTCAGCCCCAGCATTTT

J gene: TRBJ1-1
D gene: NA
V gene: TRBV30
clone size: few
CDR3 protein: CAWRKPSAYVNTEAFF
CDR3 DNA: TGTGCCTGGCGTAAGCCTTCAGCTTATGTGAACACTGAAGCTTTCTTT

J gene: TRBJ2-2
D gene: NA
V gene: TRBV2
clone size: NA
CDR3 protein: CATPGATNTGELFF
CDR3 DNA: TGTGCCACCCCCGGGGCAACGAACACCGGGGAGCTGTTTTTT

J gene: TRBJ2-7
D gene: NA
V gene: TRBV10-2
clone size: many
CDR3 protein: CASSERGGQTYEQYF
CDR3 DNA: TGCGCCAGCAGTGAGCGGGGTGGACAGACCTACGAGCAGTACTTC

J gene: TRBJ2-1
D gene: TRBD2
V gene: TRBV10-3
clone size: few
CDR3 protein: CAISGGLADNEQFF
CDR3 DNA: TGTGCCATCAGTGGGGGACTAGCGGACAATGAGCAGTTCTTC

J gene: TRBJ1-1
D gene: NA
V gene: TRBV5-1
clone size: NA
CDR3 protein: CASGKGGADREAFF
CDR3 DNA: TGCGCCAGCGGAAAAGGGGGGGCTGACCGTGAAGCTTTCTTT

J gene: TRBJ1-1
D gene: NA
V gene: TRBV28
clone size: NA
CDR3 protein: CASEGSEAFF
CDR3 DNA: TGTGCCAGTGAGGGGTCTGAAGCTTTCTTT

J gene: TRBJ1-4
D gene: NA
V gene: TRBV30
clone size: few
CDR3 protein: CAWNRAGSTNEKLFF
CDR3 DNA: TGTGCCTGGAATAGAGCAGGGAGTACTAATGAAAAACTGTTTTTT

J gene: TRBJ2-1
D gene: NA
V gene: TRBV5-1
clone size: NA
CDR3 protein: CASGTFRPLENEQFF
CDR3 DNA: TGCGCCAGCGGTACCTTCCGGCCTCTGGAGAATGAGCAGTTCTTT

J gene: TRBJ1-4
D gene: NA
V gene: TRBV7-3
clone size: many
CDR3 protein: CASSLSTAANEKLFF
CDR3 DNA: TGTGCCAGCAGCCTCTCGACAGCGGCTAATGAAAAACTGTTTTTT

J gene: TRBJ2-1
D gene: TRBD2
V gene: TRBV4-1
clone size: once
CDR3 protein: CASSQGTSGTYNEQFF
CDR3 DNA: TGCGCCAGCAGCCAAGGAACTAGCGGGACCTACAATGAGCAGTTCTTC

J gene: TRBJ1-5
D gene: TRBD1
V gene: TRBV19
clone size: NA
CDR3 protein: CASSTGGAKHF
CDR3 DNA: TGTGCCAGTAGTACAGGGGGAGCCAAGCATTTT

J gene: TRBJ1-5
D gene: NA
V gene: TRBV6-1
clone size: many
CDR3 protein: CASRNRNTQAGNQPQHF
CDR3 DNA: TGTGCCAGCAGGAATAGAAATACCCAAGCGGGCAATCAGCCCCAGCATTTT

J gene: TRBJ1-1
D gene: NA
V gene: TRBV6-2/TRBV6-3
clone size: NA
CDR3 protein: CTTGLGREAFF
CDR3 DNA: TGTACCACCGGTTTGGGGCGAGAAGCTTTCTTT

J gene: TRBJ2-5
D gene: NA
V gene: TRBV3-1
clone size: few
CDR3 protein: CASSQQAGKRETQYF
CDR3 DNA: TGTGCCAGCAGCCAACAAGCAGGGAAACGGGAGACCCAGTACTTC

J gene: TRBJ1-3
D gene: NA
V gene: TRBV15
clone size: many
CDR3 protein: CATSSQDISSGNTIYF
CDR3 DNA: TGTGCCACCAGCAGTCAGGACATCAGCTCTGGAAACACCATATATTTT

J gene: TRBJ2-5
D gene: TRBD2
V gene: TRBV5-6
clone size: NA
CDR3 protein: CASSLVTSVQETQYF
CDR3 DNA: TGTGCCAGCAGCTTGGTGACTAGCGTCCAAGAGACCCAGTACTTC

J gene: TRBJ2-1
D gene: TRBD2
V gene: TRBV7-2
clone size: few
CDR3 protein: CASSLYLAGGGEQFF
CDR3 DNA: TGTGCCAGCAGCTTATACCTAGCGGGAGGAGGTGAGCAGTTCTTC

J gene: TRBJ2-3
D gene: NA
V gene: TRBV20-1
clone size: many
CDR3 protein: CSATERVDTQYF
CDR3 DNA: TGCAGTGCTACCGAACGGGTAGATACGCAGTATTTT

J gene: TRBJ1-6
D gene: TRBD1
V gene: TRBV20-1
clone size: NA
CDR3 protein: CSASKTGKRSYNSPLHF
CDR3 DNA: TGCAGTGCTAGCAAGACAGGGAAGAGATCCTATAATTCACCCCTCCACTTT

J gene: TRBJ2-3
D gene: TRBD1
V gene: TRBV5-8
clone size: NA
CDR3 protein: CASSLVGTGGDTQYF
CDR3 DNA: TGTGCCAGCAGCTTGGTTGGGACAGGGGGCGATACGCAGTATTTT

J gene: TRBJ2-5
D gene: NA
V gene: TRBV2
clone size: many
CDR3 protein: CASCQEIQETQYF
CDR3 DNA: TGTGCCAGCTGTCAGGAGATCCAAGAGACCCAGTACTTC

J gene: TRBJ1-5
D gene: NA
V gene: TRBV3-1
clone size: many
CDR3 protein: CASSQDLGPARVGNQPQHF
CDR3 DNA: TGTGCCAGCAGCCAAGATTTGGGCCCAGCTCGGGTGGGCAATCAGCCCCAGCATTTT

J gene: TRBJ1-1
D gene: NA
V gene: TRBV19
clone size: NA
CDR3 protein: CASSSASVAVNTEAFF
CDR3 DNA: TGTGCCAGTAGTAGCGCCAGTGTTGCAGTGAACACTGAAGCTTTCTTT

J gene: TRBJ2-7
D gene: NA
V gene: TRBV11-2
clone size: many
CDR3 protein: CASSPDRIYEQYF
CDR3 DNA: TGTGCCAGCAGCCCAGACAGGATTTACGAGCAGTACTTC

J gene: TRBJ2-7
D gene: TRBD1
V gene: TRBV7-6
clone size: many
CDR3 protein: CASSSRQGSHEQYF
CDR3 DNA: TGTGCCAGCAGCTCTCGACAGGGATCCCACGAGCAGTACTTC

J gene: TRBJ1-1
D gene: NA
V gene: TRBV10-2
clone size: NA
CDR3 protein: CASSEQGLWGTEAFF
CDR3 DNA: TGCGCCAGCAGTGAGCAGGGTCTTTGGGGCACTGAAGCTTTCTTT

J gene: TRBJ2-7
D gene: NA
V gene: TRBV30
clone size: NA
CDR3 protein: CAWSVSGLSSYEQYF
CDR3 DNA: TGTGCCTGGAGTGTTAGCGGTCTAAGCTCCTACGAGCAGTACTTC

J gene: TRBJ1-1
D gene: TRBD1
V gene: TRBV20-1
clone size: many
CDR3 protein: CSASRQGETEAFF
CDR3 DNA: TGCAGTGCTAGCAGACAGGGGGAAACTGAAGCTTTCTTT

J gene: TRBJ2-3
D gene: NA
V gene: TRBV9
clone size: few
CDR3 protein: CASDQHPGARDTQYF
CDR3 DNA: TGTGCCAGCGATCAGCATCCGGGAGCGCGAGATACGCAGTATTTT

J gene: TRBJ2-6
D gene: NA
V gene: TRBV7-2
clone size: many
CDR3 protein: CASSSGDGANVLTF
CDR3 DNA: TGTGCCAGCAGCTCAGGGGACGGGGCCAACGTCCTGACTTTC

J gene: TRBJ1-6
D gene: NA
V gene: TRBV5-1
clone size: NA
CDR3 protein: CASSSGDSSYNSPLHF
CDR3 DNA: TGCGCCAGCAGCTCCGGAGATAGCTCCTATAATTCACCCCTCCACTTT

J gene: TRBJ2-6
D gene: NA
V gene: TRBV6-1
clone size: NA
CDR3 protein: CASSTPGRGRAGANVLTF
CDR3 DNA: TGTGCCAGCTCAACGCCGGGCAGGGGTCGGGCTGGGGCCAACGTCCTGACTTTC

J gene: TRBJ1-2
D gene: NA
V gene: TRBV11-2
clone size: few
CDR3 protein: CASSLAGSVYGYTF
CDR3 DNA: TGTGCCAGCAGCTTAGCAGGTTCCGTCTATGGCTACACCTTC

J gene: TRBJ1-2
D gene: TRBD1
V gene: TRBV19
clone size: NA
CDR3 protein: CASSIGTGLNYGYTF
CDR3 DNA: TGTGCCAGTAGTATAGGGACAGGGCTAAACTATGGCTACACCTTC